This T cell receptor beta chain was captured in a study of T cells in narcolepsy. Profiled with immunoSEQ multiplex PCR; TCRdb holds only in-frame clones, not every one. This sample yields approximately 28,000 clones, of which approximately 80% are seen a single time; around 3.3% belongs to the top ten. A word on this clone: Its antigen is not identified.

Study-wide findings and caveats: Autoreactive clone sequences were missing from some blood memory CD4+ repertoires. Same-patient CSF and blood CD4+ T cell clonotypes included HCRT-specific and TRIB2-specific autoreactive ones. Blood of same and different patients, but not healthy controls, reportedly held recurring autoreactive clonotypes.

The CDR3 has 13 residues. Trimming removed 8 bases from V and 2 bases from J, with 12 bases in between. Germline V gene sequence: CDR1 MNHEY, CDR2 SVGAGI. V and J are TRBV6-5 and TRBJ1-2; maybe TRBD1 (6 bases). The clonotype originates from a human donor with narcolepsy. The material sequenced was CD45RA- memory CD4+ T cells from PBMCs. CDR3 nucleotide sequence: TGTGCCAGCTACCGTAGGGGGAACTATGGCTACACCTTC. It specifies CASYRRGNYGYTF.